This TCR beta chain came from a study of blood T cell repertoires in COVID-19. Turning to the study itself: The study drew acute and convalescent COVID-19 samples from the United States, Italy and Spain.

The CDR3 spans 13 residues. Germline-derived CDR1 and CDR2 are LGHDT and YNNKEL (reference sequence). The V gene lost 4 bases and the J gene lost 1 base, with 7 bases spanning the gap. As handled by the study authors: Researchers report that nucleated cell counts were estimated from reference gene primer amplification. The table came from immunoSEQ multiplex PCR; TCRdb's copy has only in-frame clones and leaves some out. From that table come the V and J calls and clone size; the DNA was used to work out D and trimming. The sample has some 170,000 clones; 87% are singletons. V usage is TRBV3-1 (or the pseudogene TRBV3-2) and J usage is TRBJ1-1; a weak D match, TRBD1 (5 bases). This clonotype originated in a woman in her 50s with acute or convalescent COVID-19. Sequencing input: peripheral blood. The CDR3 is CASSPGGNTEAFF. The CDR3 DNA reads TGTGCCAGCAGCCCGGGGGGGAACACTGAAGCTTTCTTT.